Below, 2 T cell receptor beta chains from the same sample are listed, as sequenced in a study of blood T cell repertoires in COVID-19. Profiling relied on immunoSEQ multiplex PCR, and the TCRdb table lists in-frame clones only, not all of them. The table has 120,000 to 150,000 clones, 84% seen once. Input material: PBMCs or T cells enriched from blood (not recorded which). The receptor set was obtained from a man in his fifties or sixties in a cohort exposed to, infected with or recovered from COVID-19 (not recorded which).

This rearrangement joins TRBV6-1 to TRBJ1-5; a possible D gene is TRBD1 (5 bases). The ends were cut back, 3 bases at V and 1 base at J, with 13 bases in the middle. The CDR3 consists of 16 residues. CDR1 and CDR2 from the germline V gene are MNHNS and SASEGT. CDR3 residues: CASSDLGVGSNQPQHF. The CDR3 bases are TGTGCCAGCAGTGACCTAGGGGTGGGGAGCAATCAGCCCCAGCATTTT.

This clone came up a few times. The chain carries TRBV6-5 and TRBJ1-5; no firm D call. Trimming stripped 8 bases from V and 2 bases from J, with 10 bases between. Per germline, CDR1 MNHEY and CDR2 SVGAGI. The length of the CDR3 is 13 residues. The CDR3 region has the DNA TGTGCCAGCCGAGCCTCGGGCAATCAGCCCCAGCATTTT. Its protein product is CASRASGNQPQHF.